The 7 T cell receptor beta chains presented below share a single source sample, sequenced in a study of control samples from healthy donors and cancer patients. TCRdb's table, derived via immunoSEQ multiplex PCR, lists solely in-frame clones and lacks some. The table lists over 100,000 clones, over 80% of them singletons. The sample consisted of blood. These receptors were taken from a woman in her forties or fifties in good health.

The rearrangement links TRBV7-9 to TRBJ1-1, with D tentatively TRBD1 (6 bases). CDR3 length equals 13 residues. The V gene lost 3 bases and the J gene lost 4 bases, with 9 bases spanning the gap. The germline CDR1 and CDR2 sequences are SEHNR and FQNEAQ (reference sequence). The CDR3 is CASSFAGVTEAFF. The CDR3 nucleotides read TGTGCCAGCAGCTTTGCAGGGGTCACTGAAGCTTTCTTT.

This clone was counted only a few times. The V gene is TRBV6-5, the J gene TRBJ2-1, with TRBD2 matching 8 bases. The CDR3 is 15 amino acids. V trimming: 4 bases; J trimming: 8 bases; junction bases outside the gene matches: 10. CDR1 MNHEY and CDR2 SVGAGI come from the germline V gene. CDR3: CASSSKREFSDEQFF. DNA for the CDR3: TGTGCCAGCAGTTCTAAGCGGGAGTTCTCGGATGAGCAGTTCTTC.

J is TRBJ1-2 and V is TRBV2; 9 bases match TRBD1. The trim removed 10 bases at V and 6 bases at J, leaving 6 bases unmatched. Germline CDR1 is SNHLY and CDR2 is FYNNEI. The CDR3 has 12 residues. The DNA of the CDR3 is TGTGCCATAGGGCGGACAGGGGATGGCTACACCTTC. Translated: CAIGRTGDGYTF.

The chain uses TRBV6-2 or TRBV6-3 and TRBJ2-1, with 9 bases matching TRBD2. The germline CDR1 and CDR2 sequences are MNHEY and SVGEGT. Trimming at V came to 2 bases and at J to 9 bases, leaving 5 bases not matched to a gene. CDR3 size: 14 residues. The CDR3 DNA follows: TGTGCCAGCAGTTACAGGTTAGCGGGAGTTGAGCAGTTCTTC. Translating it yields CASSYRLAGVEQFF.

DNA of the CDR3: TGCAGTGCTAGTGGCGGGAAAGGTGGAAATGAGCAGTTCTTC. It yields the protein CSASGGKGGNEQFF. The J gene is TRBJ2-1, the V gene TRBV20-1, with D tentatively TRBD2 (6 bases). V shed 3 bases and J shed 7 bases, with 16 bases lying between them. The CDR3 runs 14 residues. Per the germline V gene, CDR1 is DFQATT and CDR2 is SNEGSKA (reference sequence).

J is TRBJ1-1 and V is TRBV28; D may be TRBD1 (5 bases). Germline CDR1 MDHEN, CDR2 SYDVKM. The CDR3 is 14 amino acids. V lost 1 base and J lost 5, with 11 bases in between. The CDR3 coding sequence is TGTGCCAGCAGTTTATTCGGGGGAGAGACTGAAGCTTTCTTT. Protein sequence: CASSLFGGETEAFF. Complete variable domain (other parts from reference TRBV28 and TRBJ1-1): DVKVTQSSRYLVKRTGEKVFLECVQDMDHENMFWYRQDPGLGLRLIYFSYDVKMKEKGDIPEGYSVSREKKERFSLILESASTNQTSMYLCASSLFGGETEAFFGQGTRLTVV.

The chain links TRBV5-1 to TRBJ1-2; TRBD1 matches at 11 bases. The CDR3 spans 15 residues. Germline loops: CDR1 SGHRS, CDR2 YFSETQ. The junction had 3 bases not matched to a gene; V was cut back by 4 bases and J by 1 base. The CDR3 spells CASSGGTGGNYGYTF. CDR3 DNA sequence: TGCGCCAGCAGCGGTGGGACAGGGGGTAACTATGGCTACACCTTC.